These T cell receptor beta chains were read from a single sample in a study of blood T cell repertoires in COVID-19. Using immunoSEQ multiplex PCR, the repertoire was profiled, and TCRdb retains in-frame clones only, with some absent. Of 250,000 to 350,000 clones listed, just under 90% were seen once; the top ten hold less than 3.5%. The specimen was PBMCs or T cells enriched from blood (not recorded which). These receptors originate from a woman aged 50 to 60 who had been exposed to COVID-19. The CDR3 runs from the conserved cysteine through the conserved F or W. D genes are given only for firm matches.

D gene: .; V gene: TRBV7-9; J gene: TRBJ2-7; CDR3 protein: CASSLVTGEQYF
D gene: .; V gene: TRBV6-4; J gene: TRBJ2-5; CDR3 protein: CASSDFRENQETQYF
D gene: TRBD1; V gene: TRBV9; J gene: TRBJ2-7; CDR3 protein: CASSEKGQGPYEQYF
D gene: .; V gene: TRBV27; J gene: TRBJ2-5; CDR3 protein: CASRLRQQETQYF
D gene: TRBD2; V gene: TRBV23-1; J gene: TRBJ2-2; CDR3 protein: CASSQFQGTSGGIGTGELFF
D gene: .; V gene: TRBV5-3; J gene: TRBJ2-7; CDR3 protein: CARSLDTPGQRSSYEQYF
D gene: .; V gene: TRBV5-1; J gene: TRBJ2-2; CDR3 protein: CASSLAPGAAGELFF
D gene: .; V gene: TRBV4-1; J gene: TRBJ2-2; CDR3 protein: CASSPTGIRKNANTGELFF
D gene: TRBD2; V gene: TRBV3-1/TRBV3-2; J gene: TRBJ2-3; CDR3 protein: CASSQGLAGIGTQYF
D gene: TRBD2; V gene: TRBV28; J gene: TRBJ2-7; CDR3 protein: CASGPGTSSYEQYF
D gene: .; V gene: TRBV2; J gene: TRBJ2-3; CDR3 protein: CASSYYSADTQYF
D gene: .; V gene: TRBV3-1/TRBV3-2; J gene: TRBJ1-2; CDR3 protein: CASSQGQTIANYGYTF
D gene: .; V gene: TRBV12-3/TRBV12-4; J gene: TRBJ1-2; CDR3 protein: CASSLRDYGYTF
D gene: TRBD1; V gene: TRBV7-9; J gene: TRBJ2-3; CDR3 protein: CASSPPGTGNADTQYF
D gene: .; V gene: TRBV29-1; J gene: TRBJ1-1; CDR3 protein: CSIREEVAFF
D gene: TRBD1; V gene: TRBV6-5; J gene: TRBJ1-2; CDR3 protein: CASRLQGYGYGYTF
D gene: .; V gene: TRBV19; J gene: TRBJ2-6; CDR3 protein: CASSDRKPSGANVLTF
D gene: .; V gene: TRBV3-1/TRBV3-2; J gene: TRBJ2-1; CDR3 protein: CASSQGSTTRVEQFF
D gene: TRBD2; V gene: TRBV5-1; J gene: TRBJ2-3; CDR3 protein: CASSRTSGGVADTQYF
D gene: .; V gene: TRBV7-8; J gene: TRBJ1-5; CDR3 protein: CASSMGLLKGQHF
D gene: .; V gene: TRBV3-1/TRBV3-2; J gene: TRBJ2-7; CDR3 protein: CASSPEPKGAKSSYEQYF
D gene: .; V gene: TRBV5-6; J gene: TRBJ1-3; CDR3 protein: CASSLLTARNTIYF
D gene: TRBD2; V gene: TRBV7-7; J gene: TRBJ2-3; CDR3 protein: CASSYSGGGTDTQYF
D gene: TRBD1; V gene: TRBV7-9; J gene: TRBJ1-2; CDR3 protein: CASSLLPTGGLDGYTF
D gene: TRBD2; V gene: TRBV2; J gene: TRBJ2-7; CDR3 protein: CASSAERGLHYEQYF
D gene: .; V gene: TRBV10-3; J gene: TRBJ1-5; CDR3 protein: CAISDTGPIDQPQHF
D gene: .; V gene: TRBV7-2; J gene: TRBJ2-3; CDR3 protein: CASSYYSAGADTQYF
D gene: TRBD1; V gene: TRBV28; J gene: TRBJ2-7; CDR3 protein: CASRRTGTGGYEQYF
D gene: TRBD1; V gene: TRBV6-5; J gene: TRBJ2-7; CDR3 protein: CASRGQVFSYEQYF
D gene: .; V gene: TRBV28; J gene: TRBJ1-6; CDR3 protein: CASSLRLDYGYNSPLHF
D gene: .; V gene: TRBV11-2; J gene: TRBJ2-7; CDR3 protein: CASSLGFTAYEQYF
D gene: TRBD2; V gene: TRBV5-1; J gene: TRBJ2-5; CDR3 protein: CASSLGVAGLTRAQYF
D gene: .; V gene: TRBV2; J gene: TRBJ2-7; CDR3 protein: CASSEALMTLSYEQYF
D gene: .; V gene: TRBV5-1; J gene: TRBJ2-6; CDR3 protein: CASFGSSGANVLTF
D gene: TRBD1; V gene: TRBV18; J gene: TRBJ2-3; CDR3 protein: CASFLTRDRGFYTDTQYF
D gene: .; V gene: TRBV5-4; J gene: TRBJ2-7; CDR3 protein: CASSLPPTYEQYF
D gene: TRBD1; V gene: TRBV4-2; J gene: TRBJ2-3; CDR3 protein: CASSQFSGTGVDTQYF
D gene: .; V gene: TRBV19; J gene: TRBJ2-1; CDR3 protein: CASSIGGSSAYNEQFF
D gene: .; V gene: TRBV4-1; J gene: TRBJ1-2; CDR3 protein: CASSQVYSGWGYTF
D gene: .; V gene: TRBV19; J gene: TRBJ2-7; CDR3 protein: CASSIPGFSYEQYF
D gene: TRBD2; V gene: TRBV10-3; J gene: TRBJ2-3; CDR3 protein: CAISESKLAGGDTQYF
D gene: .; V gene: TRBV10-3; J gene: TRBJ2-5; CDR3 protein: CAISERRGETQYF
D gene: TRBD1; V gene: TRBV19; J gene: TRBJ1-5; CDR3 protein: CASISLTGGNQPQHF
D gene: .; V gene: TRBV7-9; J gene: TRBJ2-3; CDR3 protein: CASSNFLMGTDTQYF
D gene: .; V gene: TRBV2; J gene: TRBJ1-5; CDR3 protein: CASSEGAFSQPQHF
D gene: .; V gene: TRBV19; J gene: TRBJ1-6; CDR3 protein: CASSSSGLGVAPLHF
D gene: .; V gene: TRBV21-1; J gene: TRBJ2-7; CDR3 protein: CASSKPTSGGAFDEQYF
D gene: TRBD2; V gene: TRBV3-1/TRBV3-2; J gene: TRBJ2-1; CDR3 protein: CASSQLAGTSYNEQFF
D gene: .; V gene: TRBV6-5; J gene: TRBJ1-5; CDR3 protein: CASRPDSNSNQPQHF
D gene: TRBD2; V gene: TRBV5-4; J gene: TRBJ2-3; CDR3 protein: CASSLRSGGATDTQYF
D gene: .; V gene: TRBV11-3; J gene: TRBJ1-1; CDR3 protein: CASSLGSSSWAFF
D gene: .; V gene: TRBV20-1; J gene: TRBJ2-1; CDR3 protein: CSASLNEQFF
D gene: .; V gene: TRBV6-5; J gene: TRBJ2-2; CDR3 protein: CASSYSRGGPRELFF
D gene: .; V gene: TRBV11-2; J gene: TRBJ2-3; CDR3 protein: CASSLGQFTDTQYF
D gene: .; V gene: TRBV19; J gene: TRBJ1-2; CDR3 protein: CASSIPRTVDGYTF